This T cell receptor beta chain was obtained from a study of T cells in Graves' hyperthyroidism and ophthalmopathy. The patients, who ranged from 18 to 65 in age, presented with newly diagnosed hyperthyroidism lasting under 2 months. Clinical symptoms, serum thyroxine and TRAb, thyroid ultrasound and orbital computed tomography were used for the diagnoses. At first hyperthyroidism diagnosis, before any ophthalmopathy symptoms, the blood sample was collected. The CDR3 totals 12 residues. V was clipped by 6 bases and J by 4 bases, with 9 bases between them. Per germline, CDR1 DFQATT and CDR2 SNEGSKA (reference sequence). This clonotype was picked up many times. What it binds is unknown. Using RNA transcripts as the source, TCR beta CDR3 regions were amplified. HTBI primers drove first-round RT-PCR of the TCR CDR3. TCRdb itself ran the multiplex PCR reads through MiXCR, one entry per CDR3 protein. The sample carries hundreds of thousands of distinct CDR3 sequences, about 17% recorded once.

Whole-study results and caveats: Most thyroid clonotypes expanded above 0.001 were also detected in blood.

Input material: blood. This sequence joins TRBV20-1 and TRBJ2-2; D may be TRBD1 (6 bases). The TCR was taken from a woman aged 45-60 years with Graves' hyperthyroidism that later progressed to Graves' ophthalmopathy. CDR3 region: CSAQGGTGELFF. For the CDR3, the DNA is TGCAGTGCCCAAGGGGGCACCGGGGAGCTGTTTTTT.